One sample yielded the 27 T cell receptor beta chains listed below, sequenced in a study of shared clonotypes between healthy human individuals. Sequenced by immunoSEQ multiplex PCR; TCRdb stores in-frame clones only, minus some. The table records some 700,000 clones, roughly 88% of them present only once. The specimen was memory CD8+ T cells from PBMCs. Described subset: CD45RO+ cells pooled with CCR7-negative TemRA cells. Receptor source: a man aged 18-30 years in good health. Some clones in this sample may be carry-over from other donors' samples.

The CDR3 region is CASSGTGVDEQFF. CDR3 in DNA: TGTGCCAGCAGCGGGACAGGGGTTGATGAGCAGTTCTTC. The chain combines TRBV27 with TRBJ2-1; 10 positions agree with TRBD1. Per the germline V gene, CDR1 is MNHEY and CDR2 is SMNVEV (reference sequence). This CDR3 spans 13 amino acids. V was pared by 6 bases and J by 8 bases, with 4 bases of the junction left unmatched.

This clone was seen once. This specimen includes other DNA sequences encoding the same CDR3. J is TRBJ2-3 and V is TRBV5-4, with no clear D. Germline CDR1 reads SGHNT; CDR2 reads YYREEE (reference sequence). Trimming cost V 5 bases and J 2 bases, with 6 bases left between them. The CDR3 totals 12 residues. This chain's CDR3 is CASSLYTDTQYF. CDR3 coding DNA: TGTGCCAGCAGTTTATACACAGATACGCAGTATTTT. Together with reference TRBV5-4 and TRBJ2-3, the CDR3 gives the full variable domain: ETGVTQSPTHLIKTRGQQVTLRCSSQSGHNTVSWYQQALGQGPQFIFQYYREEENGRGNFPPRFSGLQFPNYSSELNVNALELDDSALYLCASSLYTDTQYFGPGTRLTVL.

The chain employs TRBV10-3 and TRBJ2-5, with D maybe TRBD1 (5 bases). The V end lost 2 bases, the J end lost 2 bases, and 9 bases lay between the germline ends. Per the germline V gene, CDR1 is ENHRY and CDR2 is SYGVKD. The CDR3 runs to 14 residues. The CDR3 sequence: CAISEAAGQETQYF. The CDR3 DNA sequence: TGTGCCATCAGTGAGGCGGCAGGGCAAGAGACCCAGTACTTC.

The rearrangement uses TRBV21-1 and TRBJ2-5; the D call in the table, TRBD2, was not verified against the DNA. TRBV21-1 is labeled a pseudogene. The CDR3 contains 11 residues. CDR3 in amino acids: CARLAEETQYF. The CDR3 coding sequence is TGTGCCAGATTAGCGGAAGAGACCCAGTACTTC.

The V call is TRBV7-8, the J call TRBJ2-7, with D perhaps TRBD2 (5 bases). The CDR3 contains 17 residues. CDR1 and CDR2 (germline): SGHVS, FQNEAQ. The V end lost 1 base, the J end lost 2 bases, and 18 bases lay between the germline ends. For the CDR3, the DNA is TGTGCCAGCAGCTTAGGTGGACTCACGACCACAACCTACGAGCAGTACTTC. Translating it yields CASSLGGLTTTTYEQYF.

DNA for the CDR3: TGCGCCAGCAGCTTTCCGTTTAGTAGCGGGACCGAGCAGTTCTTC. Amino acids: CASSFPFSSGTEQFF. The chain is built from TRBV5-1 and TRBJ2-1, with 8 bases matching TRBD2. The CDR3 consists of 15 residues. J was trimmed by 10 bases and V by 2 bases; bases with no gene match: 11. Germline-derived CDR1 and CDR2 are SGHRS and YFSETQ. Combining the CDR3 with reference TRBV5-1 and TRBJ2-1 gives the whole variable domain KAGVTQTPRYLIKTRGQQVTLSCSPISGHRSVSWYQQTPGQGLQFLFEYFSETQRNKGNFPGRFSGRQFSNSRSEMNVSTLELGDSALYLCASSFPFSSGTEQFFGPGTRLTVL.

This clone was found a few times. The rearrangement links TRBV4-1 to TRBJ1-1; 10 bases match TRBD1. Germline lookup yields CDR1 MGHRA and CDR2 YSYEKL. Trimming took 8 bases from V and 0 from J; bases not matched to a gene: 6. The CDR3 is 15 residues long. The CDR3 loop reads CASRAGQGLNTEAFF. The CDR3 DNA reads as TGCGCCAGCCGCGCGGGACAGGGGCTGAACACTGAAGCTTTCTTT.

The V call is TRBV19, the J call TRBJ1-1; TRBD1 agrees at 12 bases. This CDR3 comprises 22 residues. Germline CDR1 is LNHDA and CDR2 is SQIVND (reference sequence). V lost 9 bases to trimming and J lost 1 base; unmatched junction nucleotides: 27. In nucleotides, the CDR3 is TGTGCCAGCACCCGGGACAGGGGGCTTGGATTGGTAAGTCCAAGACAGAACACTGAAGCTTTCTTT. Its translation: CASTRDRGLGLVSPRQNTEAFF.

CDR3 DNA sequence: TGTGCCAGCAGCTTTGGGACAGGGACTGGGGAGCAGTACTTC. This encodes CASSFGTGTGEQYF. V is TRBV5-6 and J is TRBJ2-7; 9 nucleotides match TRBD1. The V gene end was trimmed by 2 bases and the J gene end by 7 bases; junction bases not matched to a gene: 7. This CDR3 is 14 amino acids long. CDR1 is SGHDT, CDR2 YYEEEE, per germline. The full variable domain, with the rest looked up from reference TRBV5-6 and TRBJ2-7, is DAGVTQSPTHLIKTRGQQVTLRCSPKSGHDTVSWYQQALGQGPQFIFQYYEEEERQRGNFPDRFSGHQFPNYSSELNVNALLLGDSALYLCASSFGTGTGEQYFGPGTRLTVT.

The table lists this clone with a count of one. J is TRBJ2-2 and V is TRBV14, with 9 bases fitting TRBD1. The CDR3 covers 17 residues. CDR1 and CDR2 from the germline V gene are SGHDN and FVKESK. The V gene end was trimmed by 4 bases and the J gene end by 4 bases; junction bases not matched to a gene: 10. The CDR3 bases are TGTGCCAGCAGCCCCTCCAGGGGACAGGGTTTCACCGGGGAGCTGTTTTTT. Translated, it gives CASSPSRGQGFTGELFF.

The chain recombines TRBV28 with TRBJ1-2; D remains ambiguous. Germline lookup yields CDR1 MDHEN and CDR2 SYDVKM. Trimming pared 6 bases from V and 3 bases from J, leaving 11 bases between. This CDR3 has 13 residues. CDR3 protein: CASSLVPYYGYTF. CDR3 sequence (DNA): TGTGCCAGCAGCCTAGTGCCTTACTATGGCTACACCTTC.

The chain carries TRBV11-3 and TRBJ2-7; TRBD1 matches at 8 bases. This CDR3 spans 12 amino acids. Unmatched junction bases numbered 2, after V lost 3 bases and J lost 7 bases. Germline V lookup: CDR1 SGHNT, CDR2 YENEEA. Here the CDR3 DNA reads TGTGCCAGCAGCTTCACAGGGGGGGAGCAGTACTTC. This encodes CASSFTGGEQYF.

The chain combines TRBV6-5 with TRBJ1-5, with D hard to call. Trimming cost V 6 bases and J 8 bases, with 20 bases left between them. From germline, CDR1 is MNHEY and CDR2 SVGAGI. The CDR3 runs to 15 residues. The CDR3 protein is CASRRRVKEIEPQHF. CDR3 bases: TGTGCCAGCAGGAGACGGGTCAAAGAGATCGAGCCCCAGCATTTT.

This clone was seen just once. The chain has TRBV7-6 and TRBJ2-3; the D gene could be TRBD1 or TRBD2 (5 bases each). Germline loops: CDR1 SGHVS, CDR2 FNYEAQ. Trimming took off 5 bases at V and 3 bases at J, with 15 bases between the two ends. The CDR3 spans 15 residues. In DNA, the CDR3 is TGTGCCAGCAGCCTTTCTTATGGGGGAACAGATACGCAGTATTTT. Residues: CASSLSYGGTDTQYF.

V is TRBV15 and J is TRBJ2-2; the D gene is possibly TRBD2 (6 bases). Germline-derived CDR1 and CDR2 are LNHNV and YYDKDF (reference sequence). Trimming removed 0 bases at V and 2 bases at J, with 16 bases between. The CDR3 runs to 18 residues. The CDR3 loop reads CATSREPAAGLNTGELFF. Written as DNA, the CDR3 is TGTGCCACCAGCAGAGAGCCGGCGGCGGGATTAAACACCGGGGAGCTGTTTTTT.

The chain is built from TRBV19 and TRBJ2-1; D might be TRBD1 (5 bases). Germline CDR1 and CDR2: LNHDA and SQIVND (reference sequence). Trimming pared 6 bases from V and 2 bases from J, leaving 14 bases between. There are 15 residues in the CDR3. The CDR3 DNA follows: TGTGCCAGTAGCCCAGGGCAGCCGGCCTACAATGAGCAGTTCTTC. This sequence encodes CASSPGQPAYNEQFF.

The chain recombines TRBV11-2 with TRBJ2-4; D call uncertain. This CDR3 spans 12 amino acids. Germline V CDR1 and CDR2: SGHAT, FQNNGV. Trimming removed 0 bases from V and 8 bases from J, with 5 bases in between. The CDR3 here is CASSLDPDIQYF. The CDR3 bases are TGTGCCAGCAGCTTAGATCCGGACATTCAGTACTTC.

The chain combines TRBV11-2 with TRBJ2-1, with a weak D call TRBD1 (7 bases). The CDR3 consists of 13 residues. V lost 1 base and J 13 bases, leaving 14 bases between the germline ends. The germline CDR1 and CDR2 sequences are SGHAT and FQNNGV. The CDR3 sequence is CASSLGRGALQFF. The CDR3 DNA reads TGTGCCAGCAGCTTAGGCAGGGGGGCATTACAGTTCTTC. The full variable domain, with the rest looked up from reference TRBV11-2 and TRBJ2-1, is EAGVAQSPRYKIIEKRQSVAFWCNPISGHATLYWYQQILGQGPKLLIQFQNNGVVDDSQLPKDRFSAERLKGVDSTLKIQPAKLEDSAVYLCASSLGRGALQFFGPGTRLTVL.

V gene TRBV7-6 combines with J gene TRBJ2-1; TRBD2 agrees at 10 bases. There are 15 residues in the CDR3. V lost 5 bases, J lost 0 bases, and 1 base stayed unmatched. CDR1 is SGHVS, CDR2 FNYEAQ, per germline. The DNA for the CDR3 is TGTGCCAGCAGCCCTAGCGGGAGCTCCTACAATGAGCAGTTCTTC. It yields the protein CASSPSGSSYNEQFF. Using reference TRBV7-6 and TRBJ2-1 for the parts outside the CDR3, the full variable domain is GAGVSQSPRYKVTKRGQDVALRCDPISGHVSLYWYRQALGQGPEFLTYFNYEAQQDKSGLPNDRFSAERPEGSISTLTIQRTEQRDSAMYRCASSPSGSSYNEQFFGPGTRLTVL.

The chain couples TRBV28 to TRBJ1-5, with 9 bases matching TRBD1. This CDR3 region has 17 residues. CDR1 is MDHEN and CDR2 is SYDVKM in the germline V gene. V lost 3 bases to trimming and J lost 3 bases; unmatched junction nucleotides: 9. The CDR3 is CASSFFIRDRDNQPQHF. The CDR3 DNA is TGTGCCAGCAGTTTCTTCATCCGGGACAGGGACAATCAGCCCCAGCATTTT.

The chain couples TRBV5-6 to TRBJ2-7; D possibly corresponds to TRBD2 (5 bases). V lost 4 bases, J lost 3 bases, and 14 bases lay in between. The germline V gene has CDR1 SGHDT and CDR2 YYEEEE. There are 14 residues in the CDR3. The DNA for the CDR3 is TGTGCCAGCAGCCCTTCGGACTTCCTCTACGAGCAGTACTTC. Amino acids: CASSPSDFLYEQYF.

Here the CDR3 reads CASSLVGRGYGTDTQYF. The CDR3 nucleotides read TGTGCCAGCAGCTTAGTTGGCAGGGGGTACGGCACAGATACGCAGTATTTT. The gene calls are TRBV7-8 and TRBJ2-3, with 7 nucleotides matching TRBD1. This CDR3 has 17 amino acids. CDR1 is SGHVS and CDR2 is FQNEAQ in the germline V gene. V was clipped by 1 base and J by 1 base; unmatched bases: 8.

The genes are TRBV4-2 and TRBJ1-4; 8 bases are a match to TRBD1. J gave up 4 bases and V 0 bases, and 10 bases lay outside the gene matches. The germline gives CDR1 LGHNA, CDR2 YNFKEQ. The CDR3 consists of 18 residues. DNA for the CDR3: TGTGCCAGCAGCCAAGAAGTACAGGGGGTGGGCTTTAATGAAAAACTGTTTTTT. It specifies CASSQEVQGVGFNEKLFF.

This chain joins TRBV19 and TRBJ1-5; D remains ambiguous. CDR1 and CDR2 from the germline V gene are LNHDA and SQIVND (reference sequence). The CDR3 loop spans 15 amino acids. V dropped 6 bases and J dropped 5 bases, with 17 bases sitting between them. The CDR3 here is CASRDLGPSDQPQHF. The CDR3 DNA reads TGTGCCAGTAGGGACCTCGGGCCGTCGGATCAGCCCCAGCATTTT.

This chain connects TRBV28 to TRBJ2-6, with D possibly TRBD1 on 6 matching bases. In germline, CDR1 is MDHEN, CDR2 SYDVKM. The CDR3 extends over 17 amino acids. V lost 3 bases to trimming and J lost 0 bases, with 12 bases between them. The CDR3 here is CASSFQGRPSGANVLTF. CDR3 DNA sequence: TGTGCCAGCAGTTTCCAGGGGAGACCCTCTGGGGCCAACGTCCTGACTTTC.

CDR3: CASSPRVKGEGGEQFF. In DNA, the CDR3 is TGTGCCAGTAGTCCTCGCGTGAAGGGAGAAGGAGGTGAGCAGTTCTTC. The V call is TRBV19, the J call TRBJ2-1; D is perhaps TRBD2 (5 bases). The germline CDR1 and CDR2 sequences are LNHDA and SQIVND (reference sequence). This CDR3 is 16 amino acids long. V lost 5 bases to trimming and J lost 9 bases, with 23 bases between them.

CDR3 coding DNA: TGTGCCAGCAGCTCGGGGACAGGGGGTGGAAACACCATATATTTT. Translated, it gives CASSSGTGGGNTIYF. The rearrangement uses TRBV7-2 and TRBJ1-3; 11 bases match TRBD1. The V and J ends lost 4 bases and 3 bases, in that order; junction bases with no gene match: 2. This CDR3 is built from 15 residues. Germline-derived CDR1 and CDR2 are SGHTA and FQGNSA.